Below, one T cell receptor beta chain is given with its context. This sample stems from a study of T cells after yellow fever vaccination. Via MiXCR, TCRdb re-called the 5' RACE reads, giving one row per CDR3 protein. Of roughly 330,000 distinct CDR3 sequences listed, 6.8% were seen once; the top ten hold 15% to 20%. This CDR3 is 16 amino acids long. V trimming: 0 bases; J trimming: 3 bases; junction bases outside the gene matches: 6. Germline loops: CDR1 LGHNA, CDR2 YSLEER. Sequencing used PBMCs, obtained roughly seven weeks after the first yellow fever vaccination. This rearrangement joins TRBV4-3 to TRBJ2-7; 9 bases are a match to TRBD1. This sequence originates from a man aged 18 to 30 who received the YFV17D yellow fever vaccine. Here the CDR3 DNA reads TGCGCCAGCAGCCAAGATCTGGGACAGGGATACTACGAGCAGTACTTC. As protein: CASSQDLGQGYYEQYF.